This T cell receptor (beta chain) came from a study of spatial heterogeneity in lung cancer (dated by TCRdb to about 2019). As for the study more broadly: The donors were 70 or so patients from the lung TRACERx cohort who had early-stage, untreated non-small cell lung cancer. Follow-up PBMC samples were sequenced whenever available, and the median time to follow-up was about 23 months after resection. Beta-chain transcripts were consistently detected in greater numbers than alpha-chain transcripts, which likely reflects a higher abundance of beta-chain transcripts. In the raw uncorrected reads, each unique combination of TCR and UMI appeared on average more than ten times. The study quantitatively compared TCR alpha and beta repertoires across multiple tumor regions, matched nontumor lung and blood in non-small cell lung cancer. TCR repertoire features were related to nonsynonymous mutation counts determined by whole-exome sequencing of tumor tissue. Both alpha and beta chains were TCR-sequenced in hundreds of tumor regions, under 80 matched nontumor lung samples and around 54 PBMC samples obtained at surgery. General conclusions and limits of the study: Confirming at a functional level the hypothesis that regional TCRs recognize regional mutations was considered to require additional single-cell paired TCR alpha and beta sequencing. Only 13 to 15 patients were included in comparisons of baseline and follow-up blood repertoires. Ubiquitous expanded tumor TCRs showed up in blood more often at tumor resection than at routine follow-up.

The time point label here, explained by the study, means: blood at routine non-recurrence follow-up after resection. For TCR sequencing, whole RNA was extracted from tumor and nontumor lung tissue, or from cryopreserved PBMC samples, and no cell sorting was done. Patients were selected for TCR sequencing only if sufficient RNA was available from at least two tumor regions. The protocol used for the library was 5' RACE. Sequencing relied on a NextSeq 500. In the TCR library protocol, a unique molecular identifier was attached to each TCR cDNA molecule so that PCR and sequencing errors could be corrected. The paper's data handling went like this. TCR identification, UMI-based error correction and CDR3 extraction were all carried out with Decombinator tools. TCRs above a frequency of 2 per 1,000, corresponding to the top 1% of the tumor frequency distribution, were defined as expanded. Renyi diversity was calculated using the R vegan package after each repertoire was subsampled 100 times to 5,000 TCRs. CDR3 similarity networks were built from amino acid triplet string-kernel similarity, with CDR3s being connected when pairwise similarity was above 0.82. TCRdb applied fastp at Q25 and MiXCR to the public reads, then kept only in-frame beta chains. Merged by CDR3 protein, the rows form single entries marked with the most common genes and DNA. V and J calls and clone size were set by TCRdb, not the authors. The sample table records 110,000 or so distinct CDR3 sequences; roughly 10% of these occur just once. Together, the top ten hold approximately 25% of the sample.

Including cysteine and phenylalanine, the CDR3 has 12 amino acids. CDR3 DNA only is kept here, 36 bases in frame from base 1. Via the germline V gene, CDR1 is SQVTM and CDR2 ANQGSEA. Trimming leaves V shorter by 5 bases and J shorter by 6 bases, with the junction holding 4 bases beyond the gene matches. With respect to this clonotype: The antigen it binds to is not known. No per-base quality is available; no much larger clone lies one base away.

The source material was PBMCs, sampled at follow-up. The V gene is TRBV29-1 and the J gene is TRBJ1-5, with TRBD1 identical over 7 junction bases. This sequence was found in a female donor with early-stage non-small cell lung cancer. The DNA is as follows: TGCAGCGTTACAGGGGACAGTCAGCCCCAGCATTTT. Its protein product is CSVTGDSQPQHF.